The sequence of this TCR beta chain was determined in a study of CD8 T cells in Susac syndrome. Random hexamers were used to reverse transcribe the RNA input (0.5 to 1 ug). immunoSEQ multiplex PCR amplified TCR beta CDR3 across 54 Vbeta, 13 Jbeta. TCRdb re-called the immunoSEQ multiplex PCR reads through MiXCR, storing one row per CDR3 protein. The table has 95,000 to 150,000 distinct CDR3 sequences, 96% seen once. The germline CDR1 and CDR2 sequences are GTSNPN and SVGIG (reference sequence). The trim removed 5 bases at V and 3 bases at J, leaving 7 bases unmatched. The CDR3 totals 14 residues. The clonotype originates from a human donor with Susac syndrome. The source material was CD4+ T cells from PBMCs. The gene calls are TRBV30 and TRBJ1-1, with 9 positions matching TRBD1. The CDR3 sequence is CAWSRDRVDTEAFF. The CDR3 region has the DNA TGTGCCTGGTCTCGGGACAGGGTAGACACTGAAGCTTTCTTT. The complete variable domain, with remaining parts taken from reference TRBV30 and TRBJ1-1, reads SQTIHQWPATLVQPVGSPLSLECTVEGTSNPNLYWYRQAAGRGLQLLFYSVGIGQISSEVPQNLSASRPQDRQFILSSKKLLLSDSGFYLCAWSRDRVDTEAFFGQGTRLTVV.